This T cell receptor beta chain emerged from a study of T cells in Graves' hyperthyroidism and ophthalmopathy. Study as a whole: Peripheral blood collection took place at initial diagnosis, before any treatment. Study-wide findings and caveats: Classification by a 13 V-J model distinguished ophthalmopathy from stable hyperthyroidism.

In this sample, this clonotype turned up a few times. Its antigen is still unknown. TCR beta CDR3 region amplification was performed from RNA transcripts. HTBI primers were the set used in a first-round RT-PCR of the TCR CDR3. TCRdb ran MiXCR on the multiplex PCR reads and lists one entry per CDR3 protein. The data hold 700,000 or so distinct CDR3 sequences, with about 16% observed a single time. Lactation, pregnancy, other autoimmune disease or uncontrolled infection led to exclusion of patients. The germline V gene encodes CDR1 LNHNV and CDR2 YYDKDF (reference sequence). The CDR3 is 14 amino acids. The V segment lost 5 bases and the J segment 6 bases; nucleotides outside the gene matches: 8.

The chain couples TRBV15 to TRBJ2-7, with 9 bases fitting TRBD1. The source material was blood. This sequence was found in a man between 18 and 29 years old with Graves' hyperthyroidism. The CDR3 region is CATSSGTGHREQYF. The CDR3 DNA follows: TGTGCCACCAGCTCCGGGACAGGGCATCGCGAGCAGTACTTC.